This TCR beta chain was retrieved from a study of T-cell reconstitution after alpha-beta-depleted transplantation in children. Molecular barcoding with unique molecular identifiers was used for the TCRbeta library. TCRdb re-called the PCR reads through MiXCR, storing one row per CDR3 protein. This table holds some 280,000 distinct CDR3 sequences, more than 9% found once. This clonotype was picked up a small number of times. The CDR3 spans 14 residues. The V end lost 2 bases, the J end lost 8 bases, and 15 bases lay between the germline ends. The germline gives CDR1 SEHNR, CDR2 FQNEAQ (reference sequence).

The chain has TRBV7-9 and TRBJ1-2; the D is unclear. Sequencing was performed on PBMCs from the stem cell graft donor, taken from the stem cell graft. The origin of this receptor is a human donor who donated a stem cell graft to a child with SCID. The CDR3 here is CASSLTQVVGGYTF. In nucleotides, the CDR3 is TGTGCCAGCAGCTTAACCCAGGTGGTAGGCGGCTACACCTTC.